The rows below give T cell receptor beta chains drawn from one sample of a study of monozygotic twins with inflammatory bowel disease. Following a re-call of the 5' RACE reads, TCRdb has one entry per CDR3 protein and lacks DNA. Its listing shows roughly 90,000 distinct CDR3 sequences. The material sequenced was blood. The receptor source for this set is a human donor with ulcerative colitis or Crohn's disease, or a healthy co-twin of an affected twin (not recorded which). The CDR3 runs from the conserved cysteine through the conserved F or W. The order of the fields is clone size, V gene, J gene, CDR3 protein. The size entry is marked missing in some rows and otherwise reads once, few, many or a size class.

>NA|TRBV5-1|TRBJ2-3
CASSLGLADITDTQYF
>NA|TRBV9|TRBJ2-3
CASSVQGRSMDTQYF
>NA|TRBV5-1|TRBJ1-5
CASSLESNQPQHF
>NA|TRBV6-5|TRBJ1-2
CASSYSTARGPHGYTF
>NA|TRBV6-5|TRBJ2-1
CASSYGRGHYNEQFF
>NA|TRBV5-1|TRBJ1-4
CASSLGQGAEKLFF
>NA|TRBV10-3|TRBJ1-6
CAIRLELTGSPLHF
>NA|TRBV4-2|TRBJ2-4
CASSPLRGGIQYF
>NA|TRBV4-1|TRBJ1-5
CASSHPRSGTEMVNRGNQPQHF
>NA|TRBV7-9|TRBJ2-6
CASSPRGGISGANVLTF
>NA|TRBV12-3/TRBV12-4|TRBJ2-1
CASSADNEQFF
>NA|TRBV7-2|TRBJ1-5
CASSQRSNQPQHF
>medium-sized|TRBV7-2|TRBJ1-5
CASSLRGNQPQHF
>NA|TRBV5-5|TRBJ1-5
CASSSGWGNQPQHF
>NA|TRBV7-8|TRBJ2-3
CASSAQRAGRTDTQYF
>NA|TRBV18|TRBJ1-1
CASSGRANTEAFF
>NA|TRBV6-6|TRBJ1-2
CASTLGDFYGYTF
>NA|TRBV6-5|TRBJ2-5
CASSYSTTGAGETQYF
>NA|TRBV18|TRBJ1-1
CASSPPSTGRRTEAFF